The next 27 T cell receptor beta chains were all read from a single sample in a study of T cells in Graves' hyperthyroidism and ophthalmopathy. TCR beta CDR3 region amplification was performed from RNA transcripts. The HTBI primer set drove a first-round RT-PCR of the TCR CDR3. TCRdb itself ran the multiplex PCR reads through MiXCR, one entry per CDR3 protein. This sample has hundreds of thousands of distinct CDR3 sequences, with 12% to 15% found just once. The sequencing input was blood. The receptors derive from a woman aged 40 to 55 with Graves' hyperthyroidism.

The chain uses TRBV6-1 and TRBJ2-5, with no clear D. The CDR3 is made up of 13 amino acids. The germline CDR1 and CDR2 sequences are MNHNS and SASEGT. V was pared by 4 bases and J by 5 bases, with 11 bases between. For the CDR3, the DNA is TGTGCCAGCAGTGTCGGGCTGAAGGAGACCCAGTACTTC. The encoded protein is CASSVGLKETQYF.

This clonotype was seen a few times. This sequence joins TRBV10-3 and TRBJ2-5, with D hard to call. CDR3 length: 12 residues. Germline V gives CDR1 ENHRY, CDR2 SYGVKD. V was shortened by 10 bases and J by 0 bases, with 9 bases between the two germline ends. The CDR3 bases are TGTGCCACCAGGAAAGACCAAGAGACCCAGTACTTC. It encodes CATRKDQETQYF.

This clonotype has just a few counts. The rearrangement joins TRBV29-1 to TRBJ1-1; D is ambiguous. V was cut by 3 bases and J by 11 bases, with 13 bases left in between. This CDR3 is built from 11 residues. The germline gives CDR1 SQVTM, CDR2 ANQGSEA. The DNA of the CDR3 is TGCAGCGTTGAGGTCCTAAAGATGGCTTTCTTT. Its translation: CSVEVLKMAFF. The whole variable domain, filled in from reference TRBV29-1 and TRBJ1-1, reads SAVISQKPSRDICQRGTSLTIQCQVDSQVTMMFWYRQQPGQSLTLIATANQGSEATYESGFVIDKFPISRPNLTFSTLTVSNMSPEDSSIYLCSVEVLKMAFFGQGTRLTVV.

The chain is built from TRBV20-1 and TRBJ2-1, with TRBD2 matching 9 bases. Trimming at V came to 3 bases and at J to 9 bases, leaving 12 bases not matched to a gene. The germline V gene has CDR1 DFQATT and CDR2 SNEGSKA (reference sequence). The CDR3 extends over 15 amino acids. This CDR3 reads CSASGGGRASSEQFF. The CDR3 bases are TGCAGTGCTAGCGGGGGCGGGAGGGCCAGTAGTGAGCAGTTCTTC.

This clonotype has only a few counts. A junction end diverges from the germline sequence, so it may reflect a read error. The V and J genes are TRBV7-7 and TRBJ2-2, with D perhaps TRBD1 (6 bases). Germline V CDR1 and CDR2: SSHAT, FNYEAQ (reference sequence). CDR3 length equals 14 residues. The CDR3 region has the DNA TGTGCTAGCAGCCGTACAGGGCACACCGGGGAGCTGTTTTTT. Its protein is CASSRTGHTGELFF.

The chain is built from TRBV20-1 and TRBJ2-5, with 10 bases identical to TRBD1. The last part of the DNA fits TRBJ2-1 better; the J call may be wrong. Germline V lookup: CDR1 DFQATT, CDR2 SNEGSKA (reference sequence). The CDR3 is 14 amino acids. DNA for the CDR3: TGCAGTGCTAAAGACAGGGGGCGTGGGGAGACCCAGTTCTTC. It yields the protein CSAKDRGRGETQFF.

Ten or more counts support this clonotype. The V and J genes are TRBV2 and TRBJ2-2; D gene unclear. The CDR3 spans 13 residues. Germline CDR1 SNHLY, CDR2 FYNNEI. The V end was cut by 8 bases, the J end by 0 bases, with 7 bases between. The chain's CDR3 is CASFFANTGELFF. The CDR3 nucleotides read TGTGCCAGCTTTTTTGCGAACACCGGGGAGCTGTTTTTT. Drawing the rest from reference TRBV2 and TRBJ2-2, the complete variable domain is EPEVTQTPSHQVTQMGQEVILRCVPISNHLYFYWYRQILGQKVEFLVSFYNNEISEKSEIFDDQFSVERPDGSNFTLKIRSTKLEDSAMYFCASFFANTGELFFGEGSRLTVL.

The genes are TRBV9 and TRBJ1-1; unclear D gene. The CDR3 is 15 residues long. CDR1 and CDR2 (germline): SGDLS, YYNGEE. V gave up 0 bases and J gave up 6 bases, with 15 bases separating them. CDR3 nucleotides: TGTGCCAGCAGCGTAGTGGAGACAACACACCCTGAAGCTTTCTTT. Translation: CASSVVETTHPEAFF.

For this clonotype: Being one base from a much bigger clone, this may be a read error. As the CDR3 is not closed by the conserved phenylalanine or tryptophan, this likely results from a read error. Here the CDR3 reads CASSPLGGGTREQYL. The CDR3 nucleotides are TGTGCCAGCAGTCCGCTTGGGGGGGGAACTCGCGAGCAGTACCTC. The chain is built from TRBV28 and TRBJ2-7, with TRBD2 matching 7 bases. CDR1 is MDHEN and CDR2 is SYDVKM in the germline V gene. V dropped 5 bases and J dropped 6; count of bases not matched to a gene: 13. The CDR3 extends over 15 amino acids.

The chain has TRBV4-2 and TRBJ1-1, with 8 nucleotides matching TRBD1. Germline V gene data show CDR1 as LGHNA and CDR2 as YNFKEQ. With V trimmed by 2 bases and J by 5 bases, 16 bases remained unmatched. CDR3 length: 18 amino acids. The CDR3 DNA is TGTGCCAGCAGCCAACCCTTCCCGACAGGGGCCTCGGGTACTGAAGCTTTCTTT. Translated: CASSQPFPTGASGTEAFF.

This clonotype was observed many times. The genes are TRBV29-1 and TRBJ2-3; 8 nucleotides agree with TRBD2. The CDR3 is made up of 13 amino acids. V gave up 3 bases and J gave up 6 bases; unmatched junction bases: 5. CDR1 is SQVTM, CDR2 ANQGSEA, per germline. The CDR3 region is CSVESGGRDTQYF. The CDR3 nucleotides are TGCAGCGTTGAGAGCGGGGGCAGGGATACGCAGTATTTT.

There are many counts of this clonotype. V is TRBV18 and J is TRBJ2-5; 11 bases align to TRBD2. Trimming at V came to 0 bases and at J to 7 bases, leaving 1 base not matched to a gene. The CDR3 length is 14 residues. In germline, CDR1 is KGHSH, CDR2 LQKENI. In DNA form, the CDR3 reads TGTGCCAGCTCACCACCTACTAGCGGGGGGACCCAGTACTTC. This gives the protein CASSPPTSGGTQYF.

This clonotype was recorded at least ten times. This chain joins TRBV12-3 or TRBV12-4 and TRBJ2-2, with 8 positions matching TRBD2. With 2 bases clipped from V and 6 bases from J, the junction kept 8 bases outside the gene matches. The CDR3 is made up of 16 amino acids. CDR3 nucleotide sequence: TGTGCCAGCAGTTTAATAGGAAGCGGGAGTGCCGGGGAGCTGTTTTTT. It yields the protein CASSLIGSGSAGELFF.

This chain joins TRBV24-1 and TRBJ2-5; the D call may be TRBD1 or TRBD2 (6 bases each). The germline V gene encodes CDR1 KGHDR and CDR2 SFDVKD. Deletions cut 4 bases from V and 4 bases from J, with 18 bases between. The CDR3 is 16 residues long. CDR3 sequence reads: CATSDPPEQGGETQYF. The DNA of the CDR3 is TGTGCCACCAGTGACCCTCCGGAACAGGGAGGAGAGACCCAGTACTTC.

With regard to this clonotype: This sequence may be a read error, since a much larger clone differs from it by one base. The rearrangement links TRBV27 to TRBJ2-7, with D possibly matching TRBD2 (6 bases). Trimming stripped 10 bases from V and 3 bases from J, with 22 bases between. This CDR3 comprises 15 residues. The germline gives CDR1 MNHEY, CDR2 SMNVEV (reference sequence). CDR3: CANRPSGGEYYEQYF. As DNA, the CDR3 is TGTGCCAACAGACCCAGCGGAGGGGAGTACTACGAGCAGTACTTC.

This clonotype was counted many times. The CDR3 coding sequence is TGCAGTGCTAGGCCGACTACAGGGAGCAATCAGCCCCAGCATTTT. Translation gives CSARPTTGSNQPQHF. The chain uses TRBV20-1 and TRBJ1-5; D possibly corresponds to TRBD1 (6 bases). CDR3 length: 15 amino acids. Trimming removed 3 bases from V and 1 base from J, with 13 bases in between. Germline loops: CDR1 DFQATT, CDR2 SNEGSKA (reference sequence).

This clonotype was recorded many times. The V gene is TRBV18, the J gene TRBJ2-2; 10 bases fit TRBD1. Looked up from germline, CDR1 is KGHSH and CDR2 is LQKENI. The trim removed 5 bases at V and 2 bases at J, leaving 5 bases unmatched. The CDR3 has 16 residues. The CDR3 region is CASSSRDRGNTGELFF. The CDR3 region has the DNA TGTGCCAGCTCATCCCGGGACAGGGGTAACACCGGGGAGCTGTTTTTT.

This chain uses TRBV28 with TRBJ1-1; D gene uncertain. V lost 4 bases and J 0 bases, leaving 18 bases between the germline ends. CDR1 and CDR2 (germline): MDHEN, SYDVKM. The CDR3 has 17 residues. The CDR3 here is CASSSRGMWRLNTEAFF. Here the CDR3 DNA reads TGTGCCAGCAGTTCACGCGGGATGTGGCGGTTGAACACTGAAGCTTTCTTT.

This clonotype was counted many times. The genes are TRBV13 and TRBJ2-5; TRBD1 is a possible D gene (5 bases). From germline, CDR1 is PRHDT and CDR2 FYEKMQ (reference sequence). The length of the CDR3 is 13 residues. The V end was cut by 5 bases, the J end by 5 bases, with 12 bases between. The CDR3 here is CASSVDSSETQYF. The CDR3 DNA sequence: TGTGCCAGCAGCGTAGACAGTAGCGAGACCCAGTACTTC.

This clonotype has at least ten counts. The chain combines TRBV11-2 with TRBJ2-1, with 11 bases fitting TRBD2. CDR3 length equals 16 residues. V shed 0 bases and J 2 bases; nucleotides not matched to a gene: 0. Germline lookup yields CDR1 SGHAT and CDR2 FQNNGV. The CDR3 DNA reads TGTGCCAGCAGCTTAGAGGGACTAGCGGCCTACAATGAGCAGTTCTTC. Amino acid sequence: CASSLEGLAAYNEQFF.

This clonotype came up many times. The CDR3 bases are TGTGCCAGCAGCTCTTGGACTCGAGAAGGTAGCACAGATACGCAGTATTTT. Protein sequence: CASSSWTREGSTDTQYF. This chain uses TRBV11-2 with TRBJ2-3, with a weak D call TRBD2 (5 bases). Germline CDR1 SGHAT, CDR2 FQNNGV. V was clipped by 4 bases and J by 0 bases, with 17 bases between them. This CDR3 has 17 residues.

This clonotype was recorded a few times. This rearrangement joins TRBV11-2 to TRBJ2-5; TRBD1 agrees at 10 bases. Germline lookup yields CDR1 SGHAT and CDR2 FQNNGV. V was pared by 1 base and J by 4 bases, with 6 bases of the junction left unmatched. The CDR3 sequence is 16 residues long. DNA of the CDR3: TGTGCCAGCAGCTTAGGGGACAGGGGCTTCGGAGAGACCCAGTACTTC. It specifies CASSLGDRGFGETQYF.

This clonotype was observed at least ten times. This sequence joins TRBV28 and TRBJ2-1; D uncertain. The CDR3 totals 15 residues. CDR1 and CDR2 from the germline V gene are MDHEN and SYDVKM. V was trimmed by 3 bases and J by 4 bases, leaving 13 bases between them. The CDR3 sequence: CASSFLGSTYNEQFF. CDR3 in DNA: TGTGCCAGCAGTTTTCTTGGCAGCACTTACAATGAGCAGTTCTTC.

This clonotype has just a few counts. The CDR3 DNA follows: TGTGCCAGCAGCCAACAACAGGGAAGGACCCAGTACTTC. Protein product: CASSQQQGRTQYF. The V call is TRBV3-1, the J call TRBJ2-5, with D tentatively TRBD1 (6 bases). Trimming removed 2 bases at V and 7 bases at J, with 11 bases between. Looked up from germline, CDR1 is LGHDT and CDR2 is YNNKEL (reference sequence). CDR3 length equals 13 residues.

This clonotype was counted many times. The chain recombines TRBV28 with TRBJ1-3; weak D call: TRBD1 (5 bases). This CDR3 has 15 residues. Germline CDR1 MDHEN, CDR2 SYDVKM. The V and J ends lost 4 bases and 0 bases respectively, with 10 bases between them. This CDR3 reads CASSSTDFSGNTIYF. CDR3 bases: TGTGCCAGCAGTTCGACAGACTTCTCTGGAAACACCATATATTTT.

In this sample, this clonotype turned up many times. The V and J genes are TRBV3-1 and TRBJ1-3; perhaps TRBD1 as D (5 bases). Germline loops: CDR1 LGHDT, CDR2 YNNKEL (reference sequence). V was cut by 1 base and J by 2 bases, with 12 bases left in between. The CDR3 totals 16 residues. CDR3 bases: TGTGCCAGCAGCCAAGCCTCGACAGCGACTGGAAACACCATATATTTT. Protein product: CASSQASTATGNTIYF.

This clonotype was counted many times. The genes are TRBV5-1 and TRBJ2-1; TRBD2 matches at 11 bases. Trimming removed 0 bases from V and 6 bases from J; junction bases left unmatched: 11. In germline, CDR1 is SGHRS, CDR2 YFSETQ. CDR3 length: 18 residues. The CDR3 is CASSLGGLAGLGGNEQFF. The DNA for the CDR3 is TGCGCCAGCAGCTTGGGCGGACTAGCGGGCCTGGGAGGCAATGAGCAGTTCTTC.